What follows are 15 T cell receptor beta chains derived from one specimen sequenced in a study of blood T cell repertoires in COVID-19. This table comes from immunoSEQ multiplex PCR, and its TCRdb copy is limited to in-frame clones, with some not included. The repertoire includes about 73,000 clones, about 80% of them detected once, and 25% to 30% sits in the top ten. Source material: peripheral blood. The receptors were gathered from a human donor in a cohort sampled during active COVID-19.

This chain joins TRBV4-1 and TRBJ1-4; 10 bases match TRBD1. This CDR3 is 15 amino acids long. Germline lookup yields CDR1 MGHRA and CDR2 YSYEKL. With V trimmed by 4 bases and J by 8 bases, 7 bases remained unmatched. CDR3 residues: CASSRGTGAGEKLFF. The CDR3 DNA sequence: TGCGCCAGCAGCCGAGGGACAGGGGCAGGCGAAAAACTGTTTTTT.

V usage is TRBV7-2 and J usage is TRBJ2-3; a weak D match, TRBD1 (6 bases). V was trimmed by 5 bases and J by 7 bases, leaving 16 bases between them. Germline V gene sequence: CDR1 SGHTA, CDR2 FQGNSA. CDR3 size: 14 residues. The CDR3 reads CASSRPGQGNTQYF. As DNA, the CDR3 is TGTGCCAGCAGCCGGCCGGGACAAGGCAATACGCAGTATTTT.

The chain is built from TRBV27 and TRBJ2-3; D is uncertain. The CDR3 totals 15 residues. Looked up from germline, CDR1 is MNHEY and CDR2 is SMNVEV (reference sequence). Trimming cost V 1 base and J 3 bases, with 11 bases left between them. CDR3 bases: TGTGCCAGCAGTTTATTTCAATCTAGGACAGATACGCAGTATTTT. Amino acid sequence: CASSLFQSRTDTQYF.

The V and J genes are TRBV29-1 and TRBJ2-5; D is unclear. The CDR3 extends over 12 amino acids. V lost 2 bases and J lost 7, with 11 bases in between. Germline V lookup: CDR1 SQVTM, CDR2 ANQGSEA. The CDR3 DNA sequence: TGCAGCGTTGAACCTAACTCGGGGACCCAGTACTTC. Translating it yields CSVEPNSGTQYF. The full variable domain, completed using reference TRBV29-1 and TRBJ2-5, is SAVISQKPSRDICQRGTSLTIQCQVDSQVTMMFWYRQQPGQSLTLIATANQGSEATYESGFVIDKFPISRPNLTFSTLTVSNMSPEDSSIYLCSVEPNSGTQYFGPGTRLLVL.

The V gene is TRBV25-1, the J gene TRBJ2-1; no clear D. Per the germline V gene, CDR1 is MGHDK and CDR2 is SYGVNS. V lost 2 bases and J 3 bases, leaving 8 bases between the germline ends. The CDR3 totals 14 residues. The CDR3 bases are TGTGCCAGCAGTGAACGAGGTTACTACAATGAGCAGTTCTTC. Amino acids: CASSERGYYNEQFF.

The chain employs TRBV5-4 and TRBJ1-6; maybe TRBD1 (6 bases). The CDR3 runs to 16 residues. V dropped 2 bases and J dropped 1 base, with 10 bases sitting between them. Germline V gene lookup returns CDR1 SGHNT and CDR2 YYREEE (reference sequence). The CDR3 loop reads CASSLKRGSYNSPLHF. As DNA, the CDR3 is TGTGCCAGCAGCTTAAAGAGGGGGTCCTATAATTCACCCCTCCACTTT.

In its sample, this clone was seen a few times. The chain couples TRBV7-9 to TRBJ2-2; tentatively, D is TRBD1 (6 bases). Germline V gene lookup returns CDR1 SEHNR and CDR2 FQNEAQ (reference sequence). There are 15 residues in the CDR3. The V and J ends lost 6 bases and 2 bases respectively, with 13 bases between them. DNA of the CDR3: TGTGCCAGCAGGCCCGGGACAATTAACACCGGGGAGCTGTTTTTT. Its translation: CASRPGTINTGELFF.

The chain is built from TRBV10-1 and TRBJ2-1; TRBD2 might be the D (5 bases). CDR3 length equals 16 residues. The V and J ends lost 3 bases and 3 bases respectively, with 15 bases between them. CDR1 and CDR2 (germline): WNHNN, SYGVQD (reference sequence). CDR3 loop: CASSDGGPSFYNEQFF. CDR3 sequence (DNA): TGCGCCAGCAGTGATGGAGGTCCGTCCTTCTACAATGAGCAGTTCTTC.

The chain has TRBV27 and TRBJ1-1; D possibly corresponds to TRBD1 (5 bases). V shed 6 bases and J shed 5 bases, with 13 bases lying between them. There are 13 residues in the CDR3. The germline V gene encodes CDR1 MNHEY and CDR2 SMNVEV (reference sequence). The CDR3 spells CASRMSGRTEAFF. The DNA of the CDR3 is TGTGCCAGCAGAATGTCAGGGCGGACTGAAGCTTTCTTT.

V gene TRBV7-2 combines with J gene TRBJ2-2; 7 bases align to TRBD2. The CDR3 has 15 residues. The trim removed 5 bases at V and 3 bases at J, leaving 6 bases unmatched. In germline, CDR1 is SGHTA, CDR2 FQGNSA. Here the CDR3 DNA reads TGTGCCAGCAGCCGGTCGGGGGGTTACACCGGGGAGCTGTTTTTT. It specifies CASSRSGGYTGELFF. The whole variable domain, filled in from reference TRBV7-2 and TRBJ2-2, reads GAGVSQSPSNKVTEKGKDVELRCDPISGHTALYWYRQSLGQGLEFLIYFQGNSAPDKSGLPSDRFSAERTGGSVSTLTIQRTQQEDSAVYLCASSRSGGYTGELFFGEGSRLTVL.

The genes are TRBV10-3 and TRBJ1-4, with D possibly being TRBD1 (6 bases). The CDR3 is made up of 11 amino acids. Germline V gene lookup returns CDR1 ENHRY and CDR2 SYGVKD. The V end lost 10 bases, the J end lost 5 bases, and 8 bases lay between the germline ends. DNA for the CDR3: TGTGCCACGAGGGGGAATGAAAAACTGTTTTTT. Amino acids: CATRGNEKLFF.

The chain is built from TRBV6-5 and TRBJ2-3; D is unclear. This CDR3 contains 14 residues. The germline gives CDR1 MNHEY, CDR2 SVGAGI. Trimming removed 0 bases at V and 10 bases at J, with 14 bases between. CDR3: CASSYSTSPSAQYF. The CDR3 DNA is TGTGCCAGCAGTTACTCGACGTCGCCTAGTGCGCAGTATTTT.

This chain connects TRBV6-5 to TRBJ1-6; perhaps TRBD1 as D (5 bases). This CDR3 has 14 residues. V was clipped by 6 bases and J by 4 bases, with 10 bases between them. From germline, CDR1 is MNHEY and CDR2 SVGAGI. CDR3 coding DNA: TGTGCCAGCAGGCCCCAGGGATATAATTCACCCCTCCACTTT. Amino acids: CASRPQGYNSPLHF.

V usage is TRBV6-5 and J usage is TRBJ2-7; 11 positions match TRBD2. V lost 2 bases to trimming and J lost 2 bases; unmatched junction nucleotides: 2. This CDR3 comprises 15 residues. Germline V gene sequence: CDR1 MNHEY, CDR2 SVGAGI. The CDR3 nucleotides read TGTGCCAGCAGTTACGTAGCGGGGGGGCCCTACGAGCAGTACTTC. Amino acid sequence: CASSYVAGGPYEQYF.

The genes are TRBV6-2 or TRBV6-3 and TRBJ2-2, with D maybe TRBD1 (6 bases). V shed 2 bases and J shed 1 base, with 11 bases lying between them. Germline V gives CDR1 MNHEY, CDR2 SVGEGT. CDR3 size: 16 residues. CDR3 DNA: TGTGCCAGCAGTTACCACAGGGATCGGAACACCGGGGAGCTGTTTTTT. This gives the protein CASSYHRDRNTGELFF.